Below, 5 T cell receptor beta chains from the same sample are listed, as sequenced in a study of immune evolution from preneoplasia to lung adenocarcinoma (dated by TCRdb to the early 2020s). Library construction relied on the immunoSEQ multiplex PCR assay. Imported from immuneACCESS, the table was reduced by TCRdb to in-frame sequences with V and J called. These copies leave out some clones; in studies compared against another copy, an unresolved V gene accounts for under half, and the cause of the remainder is not known. The sample table shows about 8,200 clones, and 75% to 85% are seen once. The ten top clones hold 7.2% of the sample. Sequencing was performed on FFPE adjacent normal lung tissue. These TCRs come from a person aged 70 to 85 with lung adenocarcinoma.

The gene calls are TRBV6-1 and TRBJ1-1; the D gene is possibly TRBD1 (5 bases). Germline V lookup: CDR1 MNHNS, CDR2 SASEGT. The CDR3 is 13 amino acids. Trimming left V 6 bases short and J 4 bases short, with 12 bases between. The CDR3 sequence: CASSAWGSTEAFF. The CDR3 DNA reads as TGTGCCAGCAGCGCGTGGGGGAGCACTGAAGCTTTCTTT.

This clone was found a few times. The genes are TRBV14 and TRBJ2-7; D gene unclear. CDR3 length: 13 residues. Trimming removed 4 bases at V and 6 bases at J, with 13 bases between. From germline, CDR1 is SGHDN and CDR2 FVKESK. The CDR3 DNA is TGTGCCAGCAGCCGGCGGATGGTCTCCGAGCAGTACTTC. Residues: CASSRRMVSEQYF.

This clone was recorded once. The J gene is TRBJ1-2, the V gene TRBV6-1; no clear D gene. In germline, CDR1 is MNHNS, CDR2 SASEGT. V gave up 1 base and J gave up 6 bases, with 9 bases separating them. The CDR3 contains 13 residues. The DNA of the CDR3 is TGTGCCAGCAGTGAAGGGACGTGGGATGGCTACACCTTC. As protein: CASSEGTWDGYTF.

The CDR3 coding sequence is TGTGCCAGCAGCTTAGCTGGTGCGGGAAAGCTCTACGAGCAGTACTTC. The encoded protein is CASSLAGAGKLYEQYF. The chain uses TRBV11-3 and TRBJ2-7, with D possibly TRBD2 on 6 matching bases. In germline, CDR1 is SGHNT, CDR2 YENEEA. CDR3 size: 16 residues. V shed 1 base and J shed 3 bases, with 16 bases lying between them.

The chain combines TRBV12-2 with TRBJ1-3; the D call in the table, TRBD1, was not verified against the DNA. TRBV12-2 is described as a pseudogene. The CDR3 length is 16 residues. In DNA form, the CDR3 reads TGTGCAAGTCGCTTAGATAGACATTACTCTGGAAACACCATATATTTT. Residues: CASRLDRHYSGNTIYF.